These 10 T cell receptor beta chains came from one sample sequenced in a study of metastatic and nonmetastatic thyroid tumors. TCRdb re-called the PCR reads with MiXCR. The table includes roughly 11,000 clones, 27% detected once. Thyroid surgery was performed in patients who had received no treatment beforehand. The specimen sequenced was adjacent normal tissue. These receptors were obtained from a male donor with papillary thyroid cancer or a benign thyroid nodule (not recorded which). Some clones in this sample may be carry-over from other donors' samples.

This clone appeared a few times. The CDR3 region is CASSSSGGILLHF. The DNA for the CDR3 is TGTGCCAGCAGTTCTTCAGGGGGCATTCTCCTCCACTTT. This chain links TRBV28 with TRBJ1-6; 8 bases match TRBD1. The CDR3 totals 13 residues. Germline assignment: CDR1 MDHEN and CDR2 SYDVKM. With V trimmed by 4 bases and J by 15 bases, 8 bases remained unmatched.

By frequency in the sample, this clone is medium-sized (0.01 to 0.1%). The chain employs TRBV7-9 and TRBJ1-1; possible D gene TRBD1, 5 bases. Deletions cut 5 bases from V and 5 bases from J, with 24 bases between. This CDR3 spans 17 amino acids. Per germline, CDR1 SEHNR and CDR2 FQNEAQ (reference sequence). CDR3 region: CASSQGHLPPHGTEAFF. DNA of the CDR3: TGTGCCAGCAGCCAGGGTCACCTCCCCCCCCACGGGACTGAAGCTTTCTTT.

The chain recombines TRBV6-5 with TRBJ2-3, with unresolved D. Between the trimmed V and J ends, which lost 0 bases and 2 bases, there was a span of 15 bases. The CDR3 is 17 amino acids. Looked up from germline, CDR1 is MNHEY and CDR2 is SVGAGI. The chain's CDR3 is CASSYSSILFNTDTQYF. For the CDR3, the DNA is TGTGCCAGCAGTTACTCGAGTATACTGTTTAACACAGATACGCAGTATTTT.

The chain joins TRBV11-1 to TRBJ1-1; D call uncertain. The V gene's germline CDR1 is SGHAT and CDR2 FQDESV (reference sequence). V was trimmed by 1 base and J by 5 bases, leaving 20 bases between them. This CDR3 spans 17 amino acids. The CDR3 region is CASSLGLYGEGRTEAFF. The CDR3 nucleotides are TGTGCCAGCAGCTTAGGGTTATACGGGGAAGGGCGAACTGAAGCTTTCTTT.

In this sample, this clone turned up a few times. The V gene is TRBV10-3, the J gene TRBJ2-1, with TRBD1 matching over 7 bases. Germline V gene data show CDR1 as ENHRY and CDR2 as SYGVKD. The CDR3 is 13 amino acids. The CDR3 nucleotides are TGTGTCACCGACGGGACAGTCAACGATGAGCAGTTCTTC. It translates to CVTDGTVNDEQFF.

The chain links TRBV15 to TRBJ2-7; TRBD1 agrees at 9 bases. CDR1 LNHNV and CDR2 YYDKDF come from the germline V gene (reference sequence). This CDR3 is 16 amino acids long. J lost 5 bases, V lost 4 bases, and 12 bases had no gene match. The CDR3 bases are TGTGCCACCAGCATCACTCCGGGACAGGGTCTAAACGAGCAGTACTTC. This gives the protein CATSITPGQGLNEQYF. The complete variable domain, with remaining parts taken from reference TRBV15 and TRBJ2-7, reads DAMVIQNPRYQVTQFGKPVTLSCSQTLNHNVMYWYQQKSSQAPKLLFHYYDKDFNNEADTPDNFQSRRPNTSFCFLDIRSPGLGDTAMYLCATSITPGQGLNEQYFGPGTRLTVT.

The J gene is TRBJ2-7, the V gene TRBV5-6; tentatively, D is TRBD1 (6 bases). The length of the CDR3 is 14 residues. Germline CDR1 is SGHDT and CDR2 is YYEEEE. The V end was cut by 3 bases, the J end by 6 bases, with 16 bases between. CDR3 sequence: CASSSPQGYSEQYF. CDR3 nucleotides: TGTGCCAGCAGCTCCCCACAGGGCTATAGCGAGCAGTACTTC.

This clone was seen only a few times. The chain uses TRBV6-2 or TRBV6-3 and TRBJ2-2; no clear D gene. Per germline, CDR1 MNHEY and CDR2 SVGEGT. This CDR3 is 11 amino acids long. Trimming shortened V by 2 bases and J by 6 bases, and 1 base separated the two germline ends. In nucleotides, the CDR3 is TGTGCCAGCAGTTACCCCGGGGAGCTGTTTTTT. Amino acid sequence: CASSYPGELFF.

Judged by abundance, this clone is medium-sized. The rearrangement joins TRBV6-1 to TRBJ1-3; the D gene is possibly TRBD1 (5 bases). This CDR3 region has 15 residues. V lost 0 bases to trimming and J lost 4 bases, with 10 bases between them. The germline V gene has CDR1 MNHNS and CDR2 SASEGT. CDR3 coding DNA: TGTGCCAGCAGTGAAGCGGCAGGGTTCGGAAACACCATATATTTT. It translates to CASSEAAGFGNTIYF.

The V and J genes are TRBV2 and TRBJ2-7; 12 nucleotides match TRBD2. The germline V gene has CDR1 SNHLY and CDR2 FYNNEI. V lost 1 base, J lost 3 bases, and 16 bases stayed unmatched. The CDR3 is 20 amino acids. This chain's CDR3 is CASSEVLLRLAGGQGYEQYF. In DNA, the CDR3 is TGTGCCAGCAGTGAAGTTCTCTTGCGTCTAGCGGGGGGGCAGGGCTACGAGCAGTACTTC.